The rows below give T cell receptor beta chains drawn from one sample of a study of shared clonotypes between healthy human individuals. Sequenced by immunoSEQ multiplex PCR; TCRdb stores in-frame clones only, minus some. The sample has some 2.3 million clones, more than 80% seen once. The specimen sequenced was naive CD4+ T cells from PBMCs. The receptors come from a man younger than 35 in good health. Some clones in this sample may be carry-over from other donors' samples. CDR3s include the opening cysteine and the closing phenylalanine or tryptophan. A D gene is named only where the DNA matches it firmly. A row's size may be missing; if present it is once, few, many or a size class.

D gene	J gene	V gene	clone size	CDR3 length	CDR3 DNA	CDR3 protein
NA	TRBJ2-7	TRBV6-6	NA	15	TGTGCCAGCAAGCCGTGGATTTCTGGAGCCGGCGAGCAGTACTTC	CASKPWISGAGEQYF
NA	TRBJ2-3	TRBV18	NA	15	TGTGCCAGCTCACCAAAGGGGACGGGCGCAGATACGCAGTATTTT	CASSPKGTGADTQYF
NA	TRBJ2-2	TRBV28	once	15	TGTGCCAGCAGTCAGACTATTTCCCACACCGGGGAGCTGTTTTTT	CASSQTISHTGELFF
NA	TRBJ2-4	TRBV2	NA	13	TGTGCCACCCAGGGGAGGGCCAAAAACATTCAGTACTTC	CATQGRAKNIQYF
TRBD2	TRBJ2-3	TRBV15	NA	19	TGTGCCACCAGCAGAGGGGGCAGCGGGACTAGCGGTCCCACAGATACGCAGTATTTT	CATSRGGSGTSGPTDTQYF
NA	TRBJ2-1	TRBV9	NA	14	TGTGCCAGCAGCGTAGAAATGGGGTCGTTTGAGCAGTTCTTC	CASSVEMGSFEQFF
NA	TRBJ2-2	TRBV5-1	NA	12	TGCGCCAGCAGCTGGGGAACCGGGGAGCTGTTTTTT	CASSWGTGELFF
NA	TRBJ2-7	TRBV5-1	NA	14	TGCGCCAGCAGCTTCTCGGCAGGGCCCTACGAGCAGTACTTC	CASSFSAGPYEQYF
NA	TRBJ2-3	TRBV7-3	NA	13	TGTGCCAGCAGCTGGAACGGGGGAGATACGCAGTATTTT	CASSWNGGDTQYF
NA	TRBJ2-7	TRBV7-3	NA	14	TGTGCCAGCAGCTCCCGGGACTCTCCCTACGAGCAGTACTTC	CASSSRDSPYEQYF
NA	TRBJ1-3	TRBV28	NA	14	TGTGCCAGCAGTTTAATGGGCTCTGGAAACACCATATATTTT	CASSLMGSGNTIYF